These T cell receptor beta chains were read from a single sample in a study of T cell changes during pregnancy in multiple sclerosis. This table comes from immunoSEQ multiplex PCR, and its TCRdb copy is limited to in-frame clones, with some not included. The top ten hold approximately 4.6% of the sample, which has about 30,000 clones, approximately 91% seen once. The source material was peripheral blood, sampled in the second trimester of pregnancy. The receptors here all came from a female donor in good health, enrolled as a control in a pregnancy study. Each CDR3 is given with its conserved first and last residue. Each record gives: D gene, J gene, V gene, clone size, CDR3 length, CDR3 protein, CDR3 DNA. D genes are given only for firm matches. Rows may omit the clone size; those that give it use once, few, many or a size class.

d_call: TRBD2
j_call: TRBJ2-7
v_call: TRBV9
clone_size: -
cdr3_length: 14
cdr3_aa: CASRFLAGRYEQYF
cdr3_nt: TGTGCCAGCAGGTTCTTAGCGGGGCGCTACGAGCAGTACTTC

d_call: TRBD2
j_call: TRBJ2-2
v_call: TRBV19
clone_size: -
cdr3_length: 16
cdr3_aa: CASSPSGAGGTGELFF
cdr3_nt: TGTGCCAGTAGTCCCTCGGGAGCGGGAGGGACCGGGGAGCTGTTTTTT

d_call: TRBD2
j_call: TRBJ2-7
v_call: TRBV29-1
clone_size: -
cdr3_length: 17
cdr3_aa: CSVETLAGQWGLYEQYF
cdr3_nt: TGCAGCGTTGAAACGCTAGCGGGGCAATGGGGCCTCTACGAGCAGTACTTC

d_call: -
j_call: TRBJ1-3
v_call: TRBV7-8
clone_size: -
cdr3_length: 15
cdr3_aa: CASSPSPGSGNTIYF
cdr3_nt: TGTGCCAGCAGCCCATCTCCGGGCTCTGGAAACACCATATATTTT

d_call: TRBD2
j_call: TRBJ2-7
v_call: TRBV6-1
clone_size: -
cdr3_length: 13
cdr3_aa: CASQREPPYEQYF
cdr3_nt: TGTGCCAGCCAGCGGGAGCCCCCCTACGAGCAGTACTTC

d_call: TRBD1
j_call: TRBJ1-2
v_call: TRBV28
clone_size: -
cdr3_length: 18
cdr3_aa: CASSRYGQGRGHGYGYTF
cdr3_nt: TGTGCCAGCAGTCGCTATGGACAGGGAAGGGGGCATGGTTATGGCTACACCTTC

d_call: -
j_call: TRBJ2-7
v_call: TRBV9
clone_size: -
cdr3_length: 14
cdr3_aa: CASGPGRGPYEQYF
cdr3_nt: TGTGCCAGCGGACCGGGGCGGGGGCCTTACGAGCAGTACTTC

d_call: -
j_call: TRBJ1-2
v_call: TRBV25-1
clone_size: -
cdr3_length: 14
cdr3_aa: CASSALGANGGYTF
cdr3_nt: TGTGCCAGCAGTGCTTTAGGAGCTAATGGGGGCTACACCTTC

d_call: TRBD2
j_call: TRBJ2-7
v_call: TRBV9
clone_size: -
cdr3_length: 15
cdr3_aa: CASSVGTSGGLEQYF
cdr3_nt: TGTGCCAGCAGCGTAGGGACTAGCGGGGGTTTGGAGCAGTACTTC

d_call: -
j_call: TRBJ1-1
v_call: TRBV10-3
clone_size: few
cdr3_length: 14
cdr3_aa: CAISAGHRNTEAFF
cdr3_nt: TGTGCCATCAGTGCGGGACACCGGAACACTGAAGCTTTCTTT

d_call: -
j_call: TRBJ1-2
v_call: TRBV5-5
clone_size: -
cdr3_length: 13
cdr3_aa: CASSLSDPYGYTF
cdr3_nt: TGTGCCAGCAGCTTGTCAGATCCCTATGGCTACACCTTC

d_call: -
j_call: TRBJ1-6
v_call: TRBV7-9
clone_size: -
cdr3_length: 12
cdr3_aa: CASREGNSPLHF
cdr3_nt: TGTGCCTCTAGGGAGGGAAATTCACCCCTCCACTTT

d_call: -
j_call: TRBJ1-1
v_call: TRBV27
clone_size: -
cdr3_length: 15
cdr3_aa: CASSLSRGLNTEAFF
cdr3_nt: TGTGCCAGCAGTTTATCGAGGGGGTTGAACACTGAAGCTTTCTTT

d_call: TRBD1
j_call: TRBJ1-2
v_call: TRBV2
clone_size: -
cdr3_length: 15
cdr3_aa: CASSTLTGASYGYTF
cdr3_nt: TGTGCCAGCAGTACGCTGACAGGGGCGAGCTATGGCTACACCTTC

d_call: TRBD1
j_call: TRBJ1-5
v_call: TRBV19
clone_size: -
cdr3_length: 17
cdr3_aa: CASSMNRQGGSNQPQHF
cdr3_nt: TGTGCCAGTAGCATGAACAGACAGGGTGGTAGCAATCAGCCCCAGCATTTT

d_call: TRBD1
j_call: TRBJ1-5
v_call: TRBV28
clone_size: -
cdr3_length: 16
cdr3_aa: CASSFPGQGAVQPQHF
cdr3_nt: TGTGCCAGTAGTTTCCCGGGACAGGGGGCAGTTCAGCCCCAGCATTTT

d_call: -
j_call: TRBJ2-2
v_call: TRBV5-1
clone_size: once
cdr3_length: 16
cdr3_aa: CASSLKVGANTGELFF
cdr3_nt: TGCGCCAGCAGCTTGAAGGTTGGAGCGAACACCGGGGAGCTGTTTTTT

d_call: -
j_call: TRBJ2-2
v_call: TRBV19
clone_size: -
cdr3_length: 14
cdr3_aa: CASSIQSNTGELFF
cdr3_nt: TGTGCCAGTAGTATCCAGTCTAACACCGGGGAGCTGTTTTTT

d_call: -
j_call: TRBJ1-2
v_call: TRBV4-1
clone_size: -
cdr3_length: 16
cdr3_aa: CASSQDGGTFNYGYTF
cdr3_nt: TGCGCCAGCAGCCAAGATGGAGGCACCTTTAACTATGGCTACACCTTC

d_call: TRBD2
j_call: TRBJ2-1
v_call: TRBV7-2
clone_size: -
cdr3_length: 19
cdr3_aa: CASSLARGGGSSSYNEQFF
cdr3_nt: TGTGCCAGCAGCTTAGCGAGAGGCGGGGGGAGTAGCTCCTACAATGAGCAGTTCTTC

d_call: -
j_call: TRBJ1-2
v_call: TRBV5-1
clone_size: -
cdr3_length: 13
cdr3_aa: CASSPGTRYGYTF
cdr3_nt: TGCGCCAGCAGCCCGGGGACTCGCTATGGCTACACCTTC

d_call: -
j_call: TRBJ2-3
v_call: TRBV28
clone_size: -
cdr3_length: 15
cdr3_aa: CASRSTSYVMDTQYF
cdr3_nt: TGTGCCAGCAGGTCTACTAGTTATGTGATGGATACGCAGTATTTT

d_call: -
j_call: TRBJ2-2
v_call: TRBV10-2
clone_size: -
cdr3_length: 16
cdr3_aa: CASIGSLASISGELFF
cdr3_nt: TGCGCCAGCATCGGTTCCTTGGCTAGCATTAGCGGGGAGCTGTTTTTT

d_call: -
j_call: TRBJ1-2
v_call: TRBV29-1
clone_size: -
cdr3_length: 14
cdr3_aa: CSVEKGRGDYGYTF
cdr3_nt: TGCAGCGTTGAAAAGGGCAGGGGTGACTATGGCTACACCTTC

d_call: -
j_call: TRBJ2-2
v_call: TRBV13
clone_size: -
cdr3_length: 15
cdr3_aa: CASSLGTLSTGELFF
cdr3_nt: TGTGCCAGCAGCTTAGGGACTCTCAGCACCGGGGAGCTGTTTTTT

d_call: TRBD2
j_call: TRBJ2-3
v_call: TRBV5-1
clone_size: -
cdr3_length: 14
cdr3_aa: CASSAGGRTDTQYF
cdr3_nt: TGCGCCAGCAGTGCGGGGGGCAGGACAGATACGCAGTATTTT

d_call: -
j_call: TRBJ2-3
v_call: TRBV14
clone_size: -
cdr3_length: 16
cdr3_aa: CASSQGGLDFADTQYF
cdr3_nt: TGTGCCAGCAGCCAAGGAGGGCTAGATTTCGCAGATACGCAGTATTTT

d_call: TRBD1
j_call: TRBJ2-3
v_call: TRBV28
clone_size: -
cdr3_length: 15
cdr3_aa: CASSSDRGGTDTQYF
cdr3_nt: TGTGCCAGCAGTTCGGACAGGGGCGGCACAGATACGCAGTATTTT